The 24 T cell receptor beta chains below were found in one sample sequenced in a study of response to subunit inactivated influenza vaccine. One entry per CDR3 protein, called by TCRdb with MiXCR from the RT-PCR reads. Altogether 650,000 to 800,000 distinct CDR3 sequences are present, about 15% being singletons, with the ten largest covering around 7.3%. The sequencing here drew on PBMCs from blood, taken approximately 15 days before vaccination. All receptors derive from a man in his fifties who received an inactivated influenza vaccine.

This clonotype was seen repeatedly, ten times or more. V gene TRBV11-2 combines with J gene TRBJ2-5, with a weak D call TRBD2 (6 bases). This CDR3 comprises 20 residues. Germline CDR1 reads SGHAT; CDR2 reads FQNNGV. Trimming removed 1 base from V and 0 bases from J, with 24 bases in between. CDR3 amino acids: CASSLVPGVKGSGNQETQYF. CDR3 nucleotides: TGTGCCAGCAGCTTAGTCCCGGGGGTAAAGGGATCTGGGAACCAAGAGACCCAGTACTTC.

This CDR3 is CSARGRNEKLFF. CDR3 bases: TGCAGTGCTAGGGGGCGAAACGAAAAACTGTTTTTT. The V call is TRBV20-1, the J call TRBJ1-4; TRBD1 is a possible D gene (5 bases). Germline V gene sequence: CDR1 DFQATT, CDR2 SNEGSKA (reference sequence). The CDR3 is 12 residues long. V gave up 3 bases and J gave up 8 bases, with 10 bases separating them.

The chain links TRBV7-8 to TRBJ2-7; D is perhaps TRBD1 or TRBD2 (7 bases each). Germline-derived CDR1 and CDR2 are SGHVS and FQNEAQ. Trimming shortened V by 4 bases and J by 12 bases, and 16 bases separated the two germline ends. The CDR3 consists of 12 residues. The CDR3 coding sequence is TGTGCCAGCAGCTGGGACAGCGGGACGAGGTACTTC. Protein: CASSWDSGTRYF.

This clonotype was found a few times. The V gene is TRBV10-3, the J gene TRBJ1-5; D not resolved. The CDR3 sequence is 14 residues long. From germline, CDR1 is ENHRY and CDR2 SYGVKD. V lost 4 bases and J lost 0, with 7 bases in between. CDR3 DNA sequence: TGTGCCATCAGTGCCGGGCTTAGCAATCAGCCCCAGCATTTT. This codes for CAISAGLSNQPQHF.

This clonotype came up many times. V is TRBV7-2 and J is TRBJ2-3; D is unresolved. The V and J ends lost 3 bases and 4 bases respectively, with 5 bases between them. Germline V gene lookup returns CDR1 SGHTA and CDR2 FQGNSA. The CDR3 is 12 residues long. The CDR3 protein is CASSFGSDTQYF. Written as DNA, the CDR3 is TGTGCCAGCAGCTTTGGGTCAGATACGCAGTATTTT.

The table lists this clonotype with many counts. The chain has TRBV3-1 and TRBJ2-2; D not certain. The CDR3 loop spans 14 amino acids. The germline V and J ends were trimmed by 3 bases and 3 bases, with 8 bases remaining between them. Germline lookup yields CDR1 LGHDT and CDR2 YNNKEL (reference sequence). DNA for the CDR3: TGTGCCAGCAGCCAGGGTACGGACACCGGGGAGCTGTTTTTT. Its protein product is CASSQGTDTGELFF.

J is TRBJ2-7 and V is TRBV10-3; D remains ambiguous. This CDR3 is built from 13 residues. The germline V and J ends were trimmed by 11 bases and 0 bases, with 14 bases remaining between them. Per germline, CDR1 ENHRY and CDR2 SYGVKD. CDR3 amino acids: CAVTPGSSYEQYF. CDR3 in DNA: TGTGCCGTCACCCCCGGCAGCTCCTACGAGCAGTACTTC.

V is TRBV7-9 and J is TRBJ2-2; tentative D call: TRBD1 (6 bases). Between the trimmed V and J ends, which lost 4 bases and 16 bases, there was a span of 31 bases. Looked up from germline, CDR1 is SEHNR and CDR2 is FQNEAQ (reference sequence). The CDR3 is made up of 17 amino acids. This CDR3 reads CASSSTYRDKVPTVQFF. CDR3 nucleotides: TGTGCCAGCAGCTCCACCTACCGGGACAAAGTGCCCACCGTTCAGTTTTTT.

This clonotype appeared a few times. The chain combines TRBV5-1 with TRBJ2-1; D not certain. Trimming shortened V by 3 bases and J by 5 bases, and 9 bases separated the two germline ends. This CDR3 has 13 amino acids. Per the germline V gene, CDR1 is SGHRS and CDR2 is YFSETQ. The CDR3 bases are TGCGCCAGCAGCTCCCGGCCAAACAATGAGCAGTTCTTC. Translating gives CASSSRPNNEQFF.

This chain connects TRBV12-3 or TRBV12-4 to TRBJ1-1; D is undetermined. This CDR3 is 15 amino acids long. Trimming cost V 6 bases and J 1 base, with 15 bases left between them. This chain's CDR3 is CASSSLKAGNTEAFF. CDR3 nucleotides: TGTGCCAGCAGCAGCCTTAAGGCCGGGAACACTGAAGCTTTCTTT.

The chain joins TRBV7-2 to TRBJ2-5; 8 nucleotides align to TRBD2. The CDR3 extends over 16 amino acids. Trimming removed 4 bases from V and 4 bases from J; junction bases left unmatched: 11. Germline V gives CDR1 SGHTA, CDR2 FQGNSA. In DNA, the CDR3 is TGTGCCAGCAGCTCAGGGGTGCGGGGGGCCAGAGAGACCCAGTACTTC. It translates to CASSSGVRGARETQYF.

This clonotype was observed a handful of times. In DNA form, the CDR3 reads TGTGCCAGCAGAACAGGGACAGGGAACACTGAAGCTTTCTTT. Its protein product is CASRTGTGNTEAFF. This chain uses TRBV6-2 or TRBV6-3 with TRBJ1-1, with 8 bases matching TRBD1. Losses at the gene ends were 6 bases for V and 1 base for J; bases not matched to a gene: 4. The CDR3 loop spans 14 amino acids. Germline V lookup: CDR1 MNHEY, CDR2 SVGEGT.

This sequence joins TRBV6-2 or TRBV6-3 and TRBJ1-5, with 9 bases aligning to TRBD1. The trim removed 7 bases at V and 9 bases at J, leaving 13 bases unmatched. The CDR3 covers 15 residues. CDR1 and CDR2 from the germline V gene are MNHEY and SVGEGT. The CDR3 sequence is CASTSGGTGYWPQHF. CDR3 in DNA: TGTGCCAGCACTTCCGGGGGGACAGGGTACTGGCCCCAGCATTTT.

This clonotype was counted only a few times. The rearrangement links TRBV18 to TRBJ1-6; a weak D match, TRBD1 (5 bases). Trimming removed 3 bases from V and 7 bases from J, with 16 bases in between. This CDR3 is built from 16 residues. Germline CDR1 KGHSH, CDR2 LQKENI. In nucleotides, the CDR3 is TGTGCCAGCTCACCCCCAACGGGCAGGGCGAATTCACCCCTCCACTTT. It translates to CASSPPTGRANSPLHF.

This clonotype was detected only a few times. The chain couples TRBV19 to TRBJ1-5, with D hard to call. This CDR3 spans 13 amino acids. V was pared by 3 bases and J by 7 bases, with 10 bases between. Germline CDR1 reads LNHDA; CDR2 reads SQIVND (reference sequence). Here the CDR3 reads CASSMSAGQPQHF. The DNA for the CDR3 is TGTGCCAGTAGTATGTCTGCTGGGCAGCCCCAGCATTTT.

This chain uses TRBV4-2 with TRBJ2-2; 10 bases line up with TRBD1. The CDR3 is 14 amino acids. Germline CDR1 LGHNA, CDR2 YNFKEQ. Trimming cost V 6 bases and J 6 bases; bases outside gene matches: 4. CDR3 residues: CASRRQGASGELFF. The CDR3 region has the DNA TGTGCCAGCAGGAGACAGGGGGCGTCCGGGGAGCTGTTTTTT.

The gene calls are TRBV5-1 and TRBJ2-3; the D gene is possibly TRBD1 (6 bases). Germline CDR1 is SGHRS and CDR2 is YFSETQ. V was trimmed by 4 bases and J by 2 bases, leaving 11 bases between them. CDR3 length: 14 amino acids. CDR3 sequence reads: CASSIQGPTDTQYF. In DNA form, the CDR3 reads TGCGCCAGCAGCATACAGGGACCCACAGATACGCAGTATTTT.

This clonotype was observed a handful of times. The gene calls are TRBV2 and TRBJ2-1; TRBD2 is a possible D gene (5 bases). Germline-derived CDR1 and CDR2 are SNHLY and FYNNEI. The CDR3 spans 14 residues. Trimming removed 4 bases at V and 4 bases at J, with 11 bases between. The CDR3 sequence: CASSGTDSYNEQFF. The CDR3, as DNA: TGTGCCAGCAGTGGGACGGACTCATACAATGAGCAGTTCTTC.

This clonotype has just a few counts. This chain uses TRBV5-1 with TRBJ2-1, with 7 bases matching TRBD2. The V gene end was trimmed by 1 base and the J gene end by 9 bases; junction bases not matched to a gene: 10. Germline V CDR1 and CDR2: SGHRS, YFSETQ. CDR3 length: 15 amino acids. DNA for the CDR3: TGCGCCAGCAGCTTGTGGGGCGGGGAGGGTACTGAGCAGTTCTTC. Translation: CASSLWGGEGTEQFF.

This clonotype was seen a few times. The chain carries TRBV12-3 or TRBV12-4 and TRBJ2-3; D is possibly TRBD2 (6 bases). The CDR3 loop spans 15 amino acids. Trimming left V 10 bases short and J 2 bases short, with 19 bases between. The CDR3 loop reads CATTSLGGVTDTQYF. The CDR3 nucleotides read TGTGCCACTACATCCCTCGGCGGGGTCACAGATACGCAGTATTTT.

The chain combines TRBV5-1 with TRBJ2-4, with D perhaps assigned TRBD1 or TRBD2 (5 bases each). The V gene's germline CDR1 is SGHRS and CDR2 YFSETQ. Trimming removed 4 bases from V and 6 bases from J, with 8 bases in between. The CDR3 loop spans 12 amino acids. The DNA of the CDR3 is TGCGCCAGCAGCCGGGGACGAAACATTCAGTACTTC. Encoded protein: CASSRGRNIQYF.

This clonotype was recorded a few times. J is TRBJ1-5 and V is TRBV19; D not resolved. Trimming stripped 5 bases from V and 9 bases from J, with 11 bases between. The CDR3 contains 12 residues. CDR1 and CDR2 from the germline V gene are LNHDA and SQIVND (reference sequence). The CDR3 is CASSQAAGPQHF. The CDR3 nucleotides read TGTGCCAGTAGTCAGGCTGCGGGGCCCCAGCATTTT. Together with reference TRBV19 and TRBJ1-5, the CDR3 gives the full variable domain: DGGITQSPKYLFRKEGQNVTLSCEQNLNHDAMYWYRQDPGQGLRLIYYSQIVNDFQKGDIAEGYSVSREKKESFPLTVTSAQKNPTAFYLCASSQAAGPQHFGDGTRLSIL.

This clonotype appeared a few times. The junction departs from germline at one end; a sequencing error may be responsible. V is TRBV5-1 and J is TRBJ2-5; 11 bases map to TRBD2. This CDR3 contains 16 residues. CDR1 is SGHRS and CDR2 is YFSETQ in the germline V gene. CDR3 in amino acids: CASSLALAGDQETQYF. As DNA, the CDR3 is TGCGCCAGCAGTTTGGCACTAGCGGGAGACCAAGAGACCCAGTACTTC.

V and J are TRBV18 and TRBJ2-2, with D possibly being TRBD2 (5 bases). Germline V gene lookup returns CDR1 KGHSH and CDR2 LQKENI. With 6 bases removed from V and 1 base from J, the gap between germline ends came to 18 bases. This CDR3 comprises 17 residues. The CDR3: CASSFYRGARNTGELFF. CDR3 nucleotides: TGTGCCAGCTCTTTCTATCGGGGAGCCAGGAACACCGGGGAGCTGTTTTTT.